These 5 T cell receptor beta chains came from one sample sequenced in a study of shared clonotypes between healthy human individuals. Generated by immunoSEQ multiplex PCR, the TCRdb table keeps only in-frame clones and is missing some. The top ten clones hold around 13% of a sample with 530,000 or so clones, almost 80% of them seen once. The sample comprised PBMCs. These receptors originate from a woman in her thirties or forties in good health. Some clones in this sample may be carry-over from other donors' samples.

The chain uses TRBV5-1 and TRBJ1-4, with D maybe TRBD1 (6 bases). Germline lookup yields CDR1 SGHRS and CDR2 YFSETQ. V dropped 0 bases and J dropped 7 bases, with 13 bases sitting between them. This CDR3 contains 15 residues. This CDR3 is CASSLAGEMGEKLFF. CDR3 coding DNA: TGCGCCAGCAGCTTGGCAGGGGAAATGGGTGAAAAACTGTTTTTT.

The chain joins TRBV2 to TRBJ1-5; weak D call: TRBD1 (6 bases). Germline assignment: CDR1 SNHLY and CDR2 FYNNEI. CDR3 length equals 14 residues. The V gene lost 4 bases and the J gene lost 2 bases, with 9 bases spanning the gap. DNA of the CDR3: TGTGCCAGCAGTGTTAGGGGGGGCAATCAGCCCCAGCATTTT. Protein: CASSVRGGNQPQHF. The full variable domain, completed using reference TRBV2 and TRBJ1-5, is EPEVTQTPSHQVTQMGQEVILRCVPISNHLYFYWYRQILGQKVEFLVSFYNNEISEKSEIFDDQFSVERPDGSNFTLKIRSTKLEDSAMYFCASSVRGGNQPQHFGDGTRLSIL.

The chain uses TRBV4-3 and TRBJ1-4; tentatively, D is TRBD1 (5 bases). V dropped 0 bases and J dropped 7 bases, with 15 bases sitting between them. Looked up from germline, CDR1 is LGHNA and CDR2 is YSLEER. The CDR3 sequence is 16 residues long. CDR3 nucleotide sequence: TGCGCCAGCAGCCAAGATTCTAGGGGTTTAGGTGAAAAACTGTTTTTT. This codes for CASSQDSRGLGEKLFF.

This chain links TRBV19 with TRBJ2-5; no firm D call. The CDR3 consists of 14 residues. V was pared by 4 bases and J by 4 bases, with 13 bases between. The V gene's germline CDR1 is LNHDA and CDR2 SQIVND (reference sequence). The CDR3 DNA reads as TGTGCCAGTAGTAGAGAGCTCGTGGCAGAGACCCAGTACTTC. Translation gives CASSRELVAETQYF.

This clone was seen a few times. The chain joins TRBV11-2 to TRBJ2-5; perhaps TRBD2 as D (5 bases). The length of the CDR3 is 15 residues. The germline CDR1 and CDR2 sequences are SGHAT and FQNNGV. Trimming removed 2 bases at V and 1 base at J, with 11 bases between. In DNA form, the CDR3 reads TGTGCCAGCAGCTTACAAGCCGGGATCCAAGAGACCCAGTACTTC. Encoded protein: CASSLQAGIQETQYF.